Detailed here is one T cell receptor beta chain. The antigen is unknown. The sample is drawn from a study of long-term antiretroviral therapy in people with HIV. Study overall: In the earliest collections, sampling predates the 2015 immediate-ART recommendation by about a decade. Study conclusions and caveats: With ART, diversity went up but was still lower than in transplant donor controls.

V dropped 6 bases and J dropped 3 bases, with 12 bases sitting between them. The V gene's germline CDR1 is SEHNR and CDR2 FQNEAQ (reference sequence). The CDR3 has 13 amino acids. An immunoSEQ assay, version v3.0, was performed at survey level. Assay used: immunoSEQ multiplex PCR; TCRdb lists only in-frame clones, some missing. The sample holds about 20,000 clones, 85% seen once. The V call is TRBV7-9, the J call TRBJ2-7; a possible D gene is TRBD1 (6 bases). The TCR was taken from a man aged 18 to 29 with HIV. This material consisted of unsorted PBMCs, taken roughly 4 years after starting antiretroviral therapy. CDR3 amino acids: CASRPGQIYEQYF. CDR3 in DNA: TGTGCCAGCAGGCCGGGACAAATCTACGAGCAGTACTTC.